What follows describes a single T cell receptor (beta chain). The antigen is unknown. The data were taken from a study of vaccination and CD4 T cells after COVID-19. Across the whole study: The authors exposed cells to overlapping spike peptides derived from SARS-CoV-2, HCoV-NL63, HCoV-OC43 and HCoV-229E. Each control culture was treated with a CEFX pool, an HIV-1 Nef pool, or no peptide. Study outcomes and limitations: The rise in median SARS-CoV-2-reactive clonotypes, from about 20 to 38, was not significant.

The treatment: approximately 11-day PBMC culture with coronavirus spike peptide pools or control peptides (ViraFEST assay). Unexposed donor CD4+ T cells predated the COVID-19 pandemic, collected 2011-2018. Half of the medium was exchanged for fresh IL-2 medium, first on day 3 and then on day 7. CDR3 length: 14 residues. Trimming removed 5 bases from V and 1 base from J, with 12 bases in between. The V gene's germline CDR1 is SGHTS and CDR2 YDEGEE. Once obtained from cultured CD4+ T cells, the DNA was sequenced using the Oncomine TCR Beta short-read assay. Each CDR3 protein is one row after TCRdb ran MiXCR on the PCR reads. The sample carries several thousand distinct CDR3 sequences, 52% recorded once.

This rearrangement joins TRBV5-8 to TRBJ1-1; D remains unclear. The sequencing input was CD4+ T cells from blood, cultured in vitro. The TCR was taken from a human donor in good health. The CDR3 loop is CASRENSRNTEAFF. The CDR3 DNA is TGTGCCAGCAGGGAGAACAGTCGGAACACTGAAGCTTTCTTT.